This is a list of T cell receptor beta chains from one sample in a study of T cells in Graves' hyperthyroidism and ophthalmopathy. MiXCR was run by TCRdb on the multiplex PCR reads, yielding one entry per CDR3 protein. The sample contains roughly 580,000 distinct CDR3 sequences, roughly 14% of which appear only once. Source material: blood. All receptors derive from a woman under 40 with Graves' hyperthyroidism that later progressed to Graves' ophthalmopathy. Both conserved end residues are part of each CDR3. D genes are given only for firm matches. Clone size appears in some rows only: once, few, many, or a class for an expanded clone.

. TRBD1 TRBJ1-2 TRBV5-1 TGCGCCAGCAGCCCTACCGGGACAGAGTATGGCTACACCTTC CASSPTGTEYGYTF
. . TRBJ2-1 TRBV6-1 TGTGCCAGCAGTCACGATTCAGTACTCGGGCAGTTCTTC CASSHDSVLGQFF
many . TRBJ1-1 TRBV7-2 TGTGCCAGCAGCTTAGATGTGGTGGGCACTGAAGCTTTCTTT CASSLDVVGTEAFF
. . TRBJ2-6 TRBV27 TGTGCCAGCAGTTTACGAAGGACGGATTACTCTGGGGCCAACGTCCTGACTTTC CASSLRRTDYSGANVLTF
many . TRBJ1-2 TRBV30 TGTGCCTGGAGGGAACCTTATTTCGACAGACTACAATATGGCTACACCTTC CAWREPYFDRLQYGYTF
many . TRBJ2-3 TRBV27 TGTGCCAGCAGCCTCGCCAGGAAAACTTACACAGATACGCAGTATTTT CASSLARKTYTDTQYF
. TRBD1 TRBJ1-3 TRBV12-3/TRBV12-4 TGTGCCAGCAGGTCCGGGAGGGACAGTGGAAACACCATATATTTT CASRSGRDSGNTIYF
many . TRBJ2-1 TRBV29-1 TGCAGCGTTGAACAGGAACGCAATGAGCAGTTCTTC CSVEQERNEQFF
. . TRBJ1-2 TRBV6-1 TGTGCGAGCACGGGGGCGTCGGGCTACACCTTC CASTGASGYTF
many TRBD1 TRBJ2-2 TRBV9 TGTGCCAGCAACGGACAGGGCAACACCGGGGAGCTGTTTTTT CASNGQGNTGELFF
many TRBD1 TRBJ1-2 TRBV19 TGTGCCAGTAGTCCCTCGACAGGGAACTATGGCTACACCTTC CASSPSTGNYGYTF
. TRBD1 TRBJ2-3 TRBV20-1 TGCAGTGCTAGAGATCTTGGTGAACAGGGGAAAGATACGCAGTATTTT CSARDLGEQGKDTQYF
many . TRBJ1-2 TRBV7-2 TGTGCCAGCAGCTTAATGACTGAGTATGGCTACACCTTC CASSLMTEYGYTF
. . TRBJ2-5 TRBV4-3 TGCGCCAGCAGCCAAGAAGGGCGGCAGGGGGAGACCCAGTACTTC CASSQEGRQGETQYF
many . TRBJ1-5 TRBV12-3/TRBV12-4 TGTGCCAGCAGTTTTAGGCCACGAGGGATCCAGCCCCAGCATTTT CASSFRPRGIQPQHF
many . TRBJ1-1 TRBV18 TGTGCCAGCTCTCAAGACGCGAACACTGAAGCTTTCTTT CASSQDANTEAFF